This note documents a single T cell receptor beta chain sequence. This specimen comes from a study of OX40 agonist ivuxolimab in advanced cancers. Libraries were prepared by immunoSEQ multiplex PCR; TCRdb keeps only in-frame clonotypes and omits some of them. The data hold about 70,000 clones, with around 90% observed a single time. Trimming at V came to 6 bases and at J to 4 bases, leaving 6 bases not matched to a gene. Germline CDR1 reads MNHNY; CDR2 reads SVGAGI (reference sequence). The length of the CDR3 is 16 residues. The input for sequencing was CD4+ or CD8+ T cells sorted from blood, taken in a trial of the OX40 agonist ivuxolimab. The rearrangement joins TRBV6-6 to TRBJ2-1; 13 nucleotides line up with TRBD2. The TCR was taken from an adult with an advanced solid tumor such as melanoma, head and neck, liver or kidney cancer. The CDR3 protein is CASSQGLAGLYNEQFF. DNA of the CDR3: TGTGCCAGCAGCCAGGGACTAGCGGGACTATACAATGAGCAGTTCTTC.